This TCR beta chain was recovered during a study of identifying expanded T cells in peripheral blood. Using immunoSEQ multiplex PCR, the repertoire was profiled, and TCRdb retains in-frame clones only, with some absent. The top ten clones hold around 3.3% of a sample with 130,000 or so clones, about four fifths of them seen once. CDR3 size: 14 residues. V lost 4 bases and J lost 1; bases outside the gene matches: 3. CDR1 and CDR2 from the germline V gene are SEHNR and FQNEAQ (reference sequence). This receptor was taken from a person aged 18 to 69 in good health. The chain carries TRBV7-9 and TRBJ1-1; 7 bases agree with TRBD1. The sequencing sample was made of blood. CDR3 loop: CASSWGQKNTEAFF. The CDR3 DNA reads TGTGCCAGCAGCTGGGGACAGAAGAACACTGAAGCTTTCTTT.